The 29 T cell receptor beta chains below all came from one sample that was sequenced in a study of control samples from healthy donors and cancer patients. Assay used: immunoSEQ multiplex PCR; TCRdb lists only in-frame clones, some missing. The sample lists about 170,000 clones, 85% to 90% seen once, with around 12% in the top ten. The sample was blood. These receptors all come from a man aged 30 to 45 in good health.

This clone was seen a few times. This chain uses TRBV9 with TRBJ2-1, with 10 bases fitting TRBD2. CDR3 size: 16 residues. Per germline, CDR1 SGDLS and CDR2 YYNGEE. The J segment lost 9 bases and the V segment lost 2 bases, leaving 11 bases of the junction unmatched. The CDR3 nucleotides are TGTGCCAGCAGCGTCCTGGAGCGGGGGGGAACGTTTGAGCAGTTCTTC. Its protein is CASSVLERGGTFEQFF. The complete variable domain, with remaining parts taken from reference TRBV9 and TRBJ2-1, reads DSGVTQTPKHLITATGQRVTLRCSPRSGDLSVYWYQQSLDQGLQFLIQYYNGEERAKGNILERFSAQQFPDLHSELNLSSLELGDSALYFCASSVLERGGTFEQFFGPGTRLTVL.

The chain is built from TRBV5-1 and TRBJ1-2; 11 bases line up with TRBD1. Per the germline V gene, CDR1 is SGHRS and CDR2 is YFSETQ. With V trimmed by 4 bases and J by 4 bases, 6 bases remained unmatched. The CDR3 is 15 residues long. CDR3 protein: CASSPPGTGGYGYTF. As DNA, the CDR3 is TGCGCCAGCAGCCCTCCCGGGACAGGGGGCTATGGCTACACCTTC.

This sequence joins TRBV7-6 and TRBJ2-1; D not resolved. CDR1 and CDR2 (germline): SGHVS, FNYEAQ. There are 11 residues in the CDR3. V lost 1 base to trimming and J lost 13 bases, with 8 bases between them. CDR3 in amino acids: CASSLGAHQFF. The DNA of the CDR3 is TGTGCCAGCAGCTTAGGTGCTCATCAGTTCTTC. Full variable domain (rest looked up from reference TRBV7-6 and TRBJ2-1): GAGVSQSPRYKVTKRGQDVALRCDPISGHVSLYWYRQALGQGPEFLTYFNYEAQQDKSGLPNDRFSAERPEGSISTLTIQRTEQRDSAMYRCASSLGAHQFFGPGTRLTVL.

The rearrangement uses TRBV18 and TRBJ1-1, with TRBD1 matching over 8 bases. The V gene end was trimmed by 6 bases and the J gene end by 0 bases; junction bases not matched to a gene: 9. Germline V gene data show CDR1 as KGHSH and CDR2 as LQKENI. This CDR3 contains 16 residues. This CDR3 is CASSPRGQGLNTEAFF. CDR3 bases: TGTGCCAGCTCCCCCCGAGGACAGGGATTGAACACTGAAGCTTTCTTT.

The chain is built from TRBV6-5 and TRBJ2-1; 12 positions agree with TRBD2. This CDR3 spans 14 amino acids. With V trimmed by 8 bases and J by 4 bases, 3 bases remained unmatched. Germline CDR1 is MNHEY and CDR2 is SVGAGI. CDR3 nucleotides: TGTGCCAGCCTCACTAGCGGGAGGTACAATGAGCAGTTCTTC. Amino acid sequence: CASLTSGRYNEQFF.

This chain uses TRBV28 with TRBJ2-1; possibly TRBD2 for D (5 bases). The CDR3 covers 11 residues. Trimming removed 7 bases at V and 9 bases at J, with 10 bases between. CDR1 and CDR2 (germline): MDHEN, SYDVKM. The CDR3 here is CASTIGLEQFF. CDR3 coding DNA: TGTGCCAGCACCATCGGACTTGAGCAGTTCTTC.

About this clone itself: A junction boundary mismatches the germline segment, possibly from a read error. The rearrangement uses TRBV27 and TRBJ1-6; D unresolved. CDR3 length: 12 residues. From germline, CDR1 is MNHEY and CDR2 SMNVEV (reference sequence). CDR3 loop: CASTTYKSPLHF. DNA of the CDR3: TGTGCCAGCACAACCTATAAGTCACCCCTCCACTTT.

This chain uses TRBV19 with TRBJ1-5; TRBD1 is a possible D gene (5 bases). The CDR3 spans 14 residues. Trimming left V 1 base short and J 14 bases short, with 18 bases between. The germline CDR1 and CDR2 sequences are LNHDA and SQIVND (reference sequence). In DNA form, the CDR3 reads TGTGCCAGTAGTATAGGGACACGGAAGGAGATAAAGCATTTT. Protein: CASSIGTRKEIKHF.

V is TRBV19 and J is TRBJ2-7, with a tentative D call TRBD1 (6 bases). V gave up 5 bases and J gave up 4 bases, with 12 bases separating them. This CDR3 has 13 residues. From germline, CDR1 is LNHDA and CDR2 SQIVND (reference sequence). The CDR3 loop reads CASSDGTSYEQYF. In nucleotides, the CDR3 is TGTGCCAGTAGTGACGGGACATCGTACGAGCAGTACTTC.

V usage is TRBV7-9 and J usage is TRBJ2-7; 7 bases fit TRBD1. Germline V gives CDR1 SEHNR, CDR2 FQNEAQ (reference sequence). V shed 6 bases and J 2 bases; nucleotides not matched to a gene: 7. CDR3 length: 14 amino acids. The CDR3 spells CASSPGTATYEQYF. The CDR3 DNA reads TGTGCCAGCAGTCCCGGGACAGCTACCTACGAGCAGTACTTC.

This sequence joins TRBV7-9 and TRBJ2-1, with 7 bases aligning to TRBD2. V was clipped by 5 bases and J by 3 bases; unmatched bases: 13. The V gene's germline CDR1 is SEHNR and CDR2 FQNEAQ (reference sequence). The CDR3 covers 17 residues. In nucleotides, the CDR3 is TGTGCCAGCAGCCCCCCCCCGGCGGGAGCAGGCTACAATGAGCAGTTCTTC. This gives the protein CASSPPPAGAGYNEQFF.

The CDR3 protein is CASSDPNWGGEKLFF. CDR3 in DNA: TGTGCCAGCAGTGACCCCAATTGGGGGGGTGAAAAACTGTTTTTT. The rearrangement joins TRBV25-1 to TRBJ1-4, with D possibly being TRBD1 (5 bases). Germline loops: CDR1 MGHDK, CDR2 SYGVNS. CDR3 length equals 15 residues. The ends were cut back, 3 bases at V and 7 bases at J, with 15 bases in the middle.

The chain employs TRBV30 and TRBJ2-1; no definite D call. CDR1 and CDR2 from the germline V gene are GTSNPN and SVGIG (reference sequence). V lost 2 bases and J lost 10, with 9 bases in between. The CDR3 sequence is 11 residues long. The CDR3 loop is CAWSKGPEQFF. The CDR3 DNA is TGTGCCTGGAGTAAGGGCCCCGAGCAGTTCTTC.

The chain employs TRBV25-1 and TRBJ2-7, with 7 bases matching TRBD2. The V gene end was trimmed by 3 bases and the J gene end by 4 bases; junction bases not matched to a gene: 9. This CDR3 comprises 15 residues. CDR1 is MGHDK, CDR2 SYGVNS, per germline. Here the CDR3 reads CASSDPSGKGYEQYF. The DNA for the CDR3 is TGTGCCAGCAGTGATCCCAGCGGGAAGGGGTACGAGCAGTACTTC.

The CDR3 here is CATSDSGQQETQYF. The CDR3 nucleotides read TGTGCCACCAGTGATTCGGGACAGCAAGAGACCCAGTACTTC. This chain connects TRBV24-1 to TRBJ2-5; 7 positions match TRBD1. This CDR3 has 14 residues. V gave up 2 bases and J gave up 2 bases; unmatched junction bases: 1. Germline CDR1 and CDR2: KGHDR and SFDVKD.

The V gene is TRBV5-1, the J gene TRBJ1-5; D is unclear. The CDR3 loop spans 15 amino acids. With 2 bases removed from V and 7 bases from J, the gap between germline ends came to 16 bases. Germline V gene lookup returns CDR1 SGHRS and CDR2 YFSETQ. The CDR3 is CASSLEPGSRQPQHF. The CDR3 nucleotides read TGCGCCAGCAGCTTAGAGCCAGGCTCACGGCAGCCCCAGCATTTT. The full variable domain, with the rest looked up from reference TRBV5-1 and TRBJ1-5, is KAGVTQTPRYLIKTRGQQVTLSCSPISGHRSVSWYQQTPGQGLQFLFEYFSETQRNKGNFPGRFSGRQFSNSRSEMNVSTLELGDSALYLCASSLEPGSRQPQHFGDGTRLSIL.

This sequence joins TRBV7-5 and TRBJ2-5; the D segment call TRBD1 is taken from the table without a DNA check. TRBV7-5 has pseudogene status. The CDR3 length is 15 residues. The CDR3 spells CVRSLSRDRGKTQYF. In DNA, the CDR3 is TGTGTCAGAAGCTTATCCCGGGACAGGGGGAAGACCCAGTACTTC.

V is TRBV1 and J is TRBJ1-4; the D segment call TRBD1 is taken from the table without a DNA check. TRBV1 is assigned pseudogene status. This CDR3 contains 16 residues. CDR3 protein: CTSTPYSRGTNEKLFF. As DNA, the CDR3 is TGCACCAGCACCCCATACTCAAGGGGGACTAATGAAAAACTGTTTTTT.

This sequence joins TRBV11-1 and TRBJ1-1, with D tentatively TRBD1 (6 bases). The length of the CDR3 is 14 residues. Per the germline V gene, CDR1 is SGHAT and CDR2 is FQDESV (reference sequence). Trimming left V 4 bases short and J 4 bases short, with 13 bases between. CDR3 DNA: TGTGCCAGCAGCTCTCAGGGGAGTGTCACTGAAGCTTTCTTT. The encoded protein is CASSSQGSVTEAFF.

The chain carries TRBV5-1 and TRBJ1-3; 9 bases are shared with TRBD1. V shed 10 bases and J 4 bases; nucleotides not matched to a gene: 12. This CDR3 spans 15 amino acids. The germline V gene encodes CDR1 SGHRS and CDR2 YFSETQ. CDR3 loop: CAGGRRTGAGNTIYF. The CDR3 nucleotides are TGCGCCGGGGGCCGGCGGACAGGGGCCGGAAACACCATATATTTT.

The rearrangement joins TRBV4-2 to TRBJ2-1; 7 nucleotides match TRBD1. The CDR3 has 16 residues. Germline lookup yields CDR1 LGHNA and CDR2 YNFKEQ. V trimming: 0 bases; J trimming: 10 bases; junction bases outside the gene matches: 12. The CDR3 nucleotides read TGTGCCAGCAGCCAAGATACAGGGGCTGTTACCGGGGAGCAGTTCTTC. As protein: CASSQDTGAVTGEQFF.

This chain's CDR3 is CASSVAKRGGEEQFF. In DNA, the CDR3 is TGTGCCAGCAGCGTAGCAAAGCGGGGGGGCGAGGAGCAGTTCTTC. This chain joins TRBV9 and TRBJ2-1; 10 bases line up with TRBD2. V dropped 0 bases and J dropped 10; count of bases not matched to a gene: 7. The CDR3 consists of 15 residues. Looked up from germline, CDR1 is SGDLS and CDR2 is YYNGEE.

The genes are TRBV25-1 and TRBJ1-2; no clear D. Germline-derived CDR1 and CDR2 are MGHDK and SYGVNS. The V gene lost 2 bases and the J gene lost 4 bases, with 11 bases spanning the gap. The CDR3 loop spans 14 amino acids. DNA of the CDR3: TGTGCCAGCAGTGAAGAGAAAGCGAGCTATGGCTACACCTTC. Its translation: CASSEEKASYGYTF.

The chain has TRBV4-2 and TRBJ1-1, with unresolved D. The germline gives CDR1 LGHNA, CDR2 YNFKEQ. The germline V and J ends were trimmed by 2 bases and 3 bases, with 10 bases remaining between them. The CDR3 has 14 amino acids. This CDR3 is CASSQSGGYTEAFF. DNA for the CDR3: TGTGCCAGCAGCCAAAGCGGCGGTTACACTGAAGCTTTCTTT.

The chain couples TRBV5-1 to TRBJ2-2; D is possibly TRBD1 or TRBD2 (6 bases each). V was shortened by 0 bases and J by 5 bases, with 20 bases between the two germline ends. CDR1 SGHRS and CDR2 YFSETQ come from the germline V gene. The CDR3 totals 18 residues. CDR3 nucleotides: TGCGCCAGCAGCTTGGTGGTTTGGGGGGCCCGAGGGACCGGGGAGCTGTTTTTT. Amino acid sequence: CASSLVVWGARGTGELFF.

The rearrangement joins TRBV19 to TRBJ1-1, with D possibly TRBD1 on 5 matching bases. The CDR3 is 16 residues long. The germline V gene has CDR1 LNHDA and CDR2 SQIVND (reference sequence). V shed 1 base and J shed 0 bases, with 12 bases lying between them. The CDR3 loop reads CASSIALGRMNTEAFF. CDR3 nucleotides: TGTGCCAGTAGTATAGCTCTGGGACGGATGAACACTGAAGCTTTCTTT.

This clone showed up just once. The chain uses TRBV6-5 and TRBJ2-5; possible D gene TRBD1, 5 bases. CDR3 length: 13 residues. Germline values: CDR1 MNHEY, CDR2 SVGAGI. The V end lost 8 bases, the J end lost 5 bases, and 15 bases lay between the germline ends. The DNA for the CDR3 is TGTGCCAGCGGGCAGGGTAGAGTGGAGACCCAGTACTTC. Encoded protein: CASGQGRVETQYF.

The gene calls are TRBV11-2 and TRBJ2-1; D might be TRBD2 (6 bases). The CDR3 runs to 16 residues. Trimming shortened V by 2 bases and J by 3 bases, and 14 bases separated the two germline ends. Germline V gives CDR1 SGHAT, CDR2 FQNNGV. The CDR3 sequence is CASSLRLGGVYNEQFF. The CDR3 DNA follows: TGTGCCAGCAGCTTACGACTAGGAGGGGTCTACAATGAGCAGTTCTTC.

This chain connects TRBV24-1 to TRBJ2-6; the D gene is possibly TRBD2 (5 bases). Trimming took off 5 bases at V and 3 bases at J, with 7 bases between the two ends. This CDR3 has 14 residues. The germline CDR1 and CDR2 sequences are KGHDR and SFDVKD. The CDR3 DNA reads as TGTGCCACCAGTGCGGGAAATGGGGCCAACGTCCTGACTTTC. It codes for CATSAGNGANVLTF.